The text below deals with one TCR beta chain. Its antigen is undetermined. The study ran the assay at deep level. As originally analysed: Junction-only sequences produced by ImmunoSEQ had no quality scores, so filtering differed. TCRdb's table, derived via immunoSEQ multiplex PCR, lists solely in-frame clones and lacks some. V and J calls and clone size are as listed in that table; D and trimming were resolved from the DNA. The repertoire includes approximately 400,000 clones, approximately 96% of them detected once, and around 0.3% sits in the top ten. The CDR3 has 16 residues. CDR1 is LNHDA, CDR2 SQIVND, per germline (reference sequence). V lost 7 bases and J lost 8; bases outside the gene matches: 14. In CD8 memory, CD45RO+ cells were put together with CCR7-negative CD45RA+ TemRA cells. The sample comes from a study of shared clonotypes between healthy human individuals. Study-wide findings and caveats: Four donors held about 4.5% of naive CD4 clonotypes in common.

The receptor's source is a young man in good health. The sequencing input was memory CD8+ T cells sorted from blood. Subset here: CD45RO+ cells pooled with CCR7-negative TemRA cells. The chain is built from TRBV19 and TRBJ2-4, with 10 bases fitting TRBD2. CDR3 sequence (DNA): TGTGCCAGTAACCGGGGCCCTAGCGGGAGTACGGACATTCAGTACTTC. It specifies CASNRGPSGSTDIQYF.